These 30 T cell receptor beta chains originate from one sample sequenced in a study of Ad26.COV2.S vaccination and SARS-CoV-2 variants. Measured with immunoSEQ multiplex PCR; TCRdb has only the in-frame clones, and not every one. The sample contains about 350,000 clones, about 91% of which appear only once. Specimen: peripheral blood, collected after recovery from COVID-19. These receptors were collected from a human donor who had recovered from COVID-19.

DNA of the CDR3: TGTGCCAGCAGTTTAGAGCAGGGGGTCTACGAGCAGTACTTC. Translation gives CASSLEQGVYEQYF. V is TRBV28 and J is TRBJ2-7; TRBD1 matches 7 bases. Trimming took 2 bases from V and 3 from J; bases not matched to a gene: 4. CDR3 length equals 14 residues. Germline-derived CDR1 and CDR2 are MDHEN and SYDVKM.

The chain uses TRBV7-9 and TRBJ1-3; 11 nucleotides match TRBD1. Germline values: CDR1 SEHNR, CDR2 FQNEAQ (reference sequence). The CDR3 contains 16 residues. Trimming removed 4 bases from V and 1 base from J; junction bases left unmatched: 3. The CDR3: CASSSGQGASGNTIYF. Written as DNA, the CDR3 is TGTGCCAGCAGCTCCGGACAGGGGGCTTCTGGAAACACCATATATTTT. The whole variable domain, remainder taken from reference TRBV7-9 and TRBJ1-3, is DTGVSQNPRHKITKRGQNVTFRCDPISEHNRLYWYRQTLGQGPEFLTYFQNEAQLEKSRLLSDRFSAERPKGSFSTLEIQRTEQGDSAMYLCASSSGQGASGNTIYFGEGSWLTVV.

This chain joins TRBV5-5 and TRBJ2-7, with D tentatively TRBD1 (6 bases). The V and J ends lost 0 bases and 2 bases respectively, with 12 bases between them. This CDR3 is built from 15 residues. The germline gives CDR1 SGHKS, CDR2 YYEKEE (reference sequence). In nucleotides, the CDR3 is TGTGCCAGCAGCTTGGGGACAGTATCTGCCTACGAGCAGTACTTC. Its translation: CASSLGTVSAYEQYF.

V gene TRBV10-3 combines with J gene TRBJ2-7; D uncertain. The CDR3 covers 12 residues. V gave up 3 bases and J gave up 3 bases, with 6 bases separating them. Germline assignment: CDR1 ENHRY and CDR2 SYGVKD. CDR3 DNA sequence: TGTGCCATCAGTGAAGTTGACTACGAGCAGTACTTC. This sequence encodes CAISEVDYEQYF.

The V and J genes are TRBV6-2 or TRBV6-3 and TRBJ2-2, with TRBD1 identical over 10 bases. The CDR3 runs 20 residues. The ends lost 6 bases at V and 0 bases at J; junction bases unmatched: 16. Germline CDR1 is MNHEY and CDR2 is SVGEGT. The CDR3 loop is CASSTTFRDRGPPNTGELFF. The CDR3 nucleotides are TGTGCCAGCAGCACGACCTTTCGGGACAGGGGCCCCCCGAACACCGGGGAGCTGTTTTTT.

The rearrangement links TRBV7-2 to TRBJ1-2; TRBD1 matches at 9 bases. The V gene end was trimmed by 5 bases and the J gene end by 3 bases; junction bases not matched to a gene: 4. The length of the CDR3 is 14 residues. Germline assignment: CDR1 SGHTA and CDR2 FQGNSA. The CDR3 coding sequence is TGTGCCAGCAGCCCCGACAGGGGGGACTATGGCTACACCTTC. Its translation: CASSPDRGDYGYTF.

This chain joins TRBV18 and TRBJ2-5, with 9 positions matching TRBD1. J lost 3 bases, V lost 2 bases, and 10 bases had no gene match. The germline V gene encodes CDR1 KGHSH and CDR2 LQKENI. The CDR3 is 17 amino acids. The CDR3 DNA reads as TGTGCCAGCTCACCAGGACAGGGGAAATCCGGTAAAGAGACCCAGTACTTC. Its protein product is CASSPGQGKSGKETQYF.

The genes are TRBV12-5 and TRBJ2-3; 7 bases map to TRBD2. Trimming cost V 0 bases and J 1 base; bases outside gene matches: 1. This CDR3 spans 15 amino acids. CDR1 and CDR2 (germline): LGHNT, FRNRAP. The CDR3 sequence is CASGLVTSGTDTQYF. CDR3 nucleotides: TGTGCTAGTGGTTTGGTAACTAGCGGCACAGATACGCAGTATTTT.

The chain uses TRBV7-9 and TRBJ2-3, with D hard to call. This CDR3 spans 16 amino acids. Trimming left V 3 bases short and J 2 bases short, with 15 bases between. Germline CDR1 and CDR2: SEHNR and FQNEAQ (reference sequence). CDR3 in DNA: TGTGCCAGCAGCTTCGCGTTACAGCCCCTCACAGATACGCAGTATTTT. This encodes CASSFALQPLTDTQYF.

The chain has TRBV6-5 and TRBJ2-2; D uncertain. CDR3 length: 15 residues. The germline V gene encodes CDR1 MNHEY and CDR2 SVGAGI. Trimming cost V 7 bases and J 7 bases, with 19 bases left between them. CDR3 sequence (DNA): TGTGCCAGCACGGAGAGGCTCGATGCCCACGGGGAGCTGTTTTTT. As protein: CASTERLDAHGELFF.

The genes are TRBV7-8 and TRBJ1-2; D is unclear. V was pared by 5 bases and J by 5 bases, with 9 bases between. The CDR3 has 12 residues. Per the germline V gene, CDR1 is SGHVS and CDR2 is FQNEAQ. The DNA of the CDR3 is TGTGCCAGCAGCCCCCGGACGTATGGCTACACCTTC. Residues: CASSPRTYGYTF.

The chain recombines TRBV5-8 with TRBJ2-7, with 8 nucleotides matching TRBD1. The V and J ends lost 2 bases and 4 bases, in that order; junction bases with no gene match: 5. This CDR3 is built from 14 residues. CDR1 and CDR2 from the germline V gene are SGHTS and YDEGEE. The CDR3: CASSFWTGSYEQYF. CDR3 nucleotide sequence: TGTGCCAGCAGCTTCTGGACAGGGTCTTACGAGCAGTACTTC.

The chain joins TRBV7-9 to TRBJ1-4; D perhaps matches TRBD1 (6 bases). The V end was cut by 5 bases, the J end by 1 base, with 14 bases between. The germline CDR1 and CDR2 sequences are SEHNR and FQNEAQ (reference sequence). CDR3 length equals 16 residues. The CDR3 coding sequence is TGTGCCAGCAGCCCTATGGGGGCCCTAACTAATGAAAAACTGTTTTTT. It specifies CASSPMGALTNEKLFF. Drawing the rest from reference TRBV7-9 and TRBJ1-4, the complete variable domain is DTGVSQNPRHKITKRGQNVTFRCDPISEHNRLYWYRQTLGQGPEFLTYFQNEAQLEKSRLLSDRFSAERPKGSFSTLEIQRTEQGDSAMYLCASSPMGALTNEKLFFGSGTQLSVL.

The CDR3 DNA sequence: TGTGCCAGCAGCAGGGGAACCGGGCTCCAAGAGACCCAGTACTTC. Its translation: CASSRGTGLQETQYF. The chain links TRBV5-6 to TRBJ2-5; a weak D match, TRBD1 (5 bases). In germline, CDR1 is SGHDT, CDR2 YYEEEE. The CDR3 has 15 residues. V lost 4 bases and J 1 base, leaving 14 bases between the germline ends.

In this sample, this clone turned up once. This chain links TRBV11-2 with TRBJ2-3; possibly TRBD2 for D (7 bases). The CDR3 length is 16 residues. Trimming shortened V by 5 bases and J by 2 bases, and 17 bases separated the two germline ends. The germline CDR1 and CDR2 sequences are SGHAT and FQNNGV. CDR3 nucleotide sequence: TGTGCCAGCAGCCTAAGGGGGGGAGGCACCACAGATACGCAGTATTTT. Translation gives CASSLRGGGTTDTQYF.

The chain is built from TRBV14 and TRBJ2-2; no definite D call. Germline CDR1 is SGHDN and CDR2 is FVKESK. The V end was cut by 1 base, the J end by 6 bases, with 12 bases between. The CDR3 extends over 15 amino acids. The CDR3 DNA reads as TGTGCCAGCAGCCAAGGAGTAAGGGCTCCCGGGGAGCTGTTTTTT. Translation: CASSQGVRAPGELFF.

The chain uses TRBV10-3 and TRBJ1-5; D ambiguous. The CDR3 consists of 16 residues. CDR1 and CDR2 from the germline V gene are ENHRY and SYGVKD. The V and J ends lost 5 bases and 6 bases respectively, with 20 bases between them. In DNA form, the CDR3 reads TGTGCCATCAGTTCCCGTAGTGAGGGAGGAAGTCAGCCCCAGCATTTT. It translates to CAISSRSEGGSQPQHF.

The chain carries TRBV19 and TRBJ1-1; TRBD1 is a possible D gene (5 bases). The CDR3 is 14 amino acids. The V gene's germline CDR1 is LNHDA and CDR2 SQIVND (reference sequence). V was clipped by 1 base and J by 6 bases, with 12 bases between them. The CDR3 nucleotides are TGTGCCAGTAGTATAGGACAGAGGTTCGCTGAAGCTTTCTTT. Residues: CASSIGQRFAEAFF.

The rearrangement links TRBV6-5 to TRBJ2-2; D is perhaps TRBD1 (7 bases). The CDR3 is 16 amino acids. Germline V gene data show CDR1 as MNHEY and CDR2 as SVGAGI. V was cut by 2 bases and J by 5 bases, with 15 bases left in between. CDR3 sequence: CASSYRRQGGTGELFF. The CDR3 DNA reads TGTGCCAGCAGTTACCGAAGACAGGGAGGTACCGGGGAGCTGTTTTTT.

The chain links TRBV7-2 to TRBJ1-1; no firm D call. Trimming cost V 5 bases and J 2 bases, with 15 bases left between them. Germline-derived CDR1 and CDR2 are SGHTA and FQGNSA. The CDR3 covers 15 residues. The CDR3 sequence is CASSPFNQANTEAFF. The DNA for the CDR3 is TGTGCCAGCAGCCCATTTAACCAGGCCAACACTGAAGCTTTCTTT.

The sample holds one count of this clone. This rearrangement joins TRBV15 to TRBJ2-1, with TRBD1 identical over 7 bases. The germline V gene encodes CDR1 LNHNV and CDR2 YYDKDF (reference sequence). The V gene end was trimmed by 5 bases and the J gene end by 5 bases; junction bases not matched to a gene: 12. This CDR3 is built from 16 residues. CDR3 bases: TGTGCCACCAGCGATCCCAAAAGGACAGGTCACAATGAGCAGTTCTTC. Translated: CATSDPKRTGHNEQFF.

The chain's CDR3 is CASSRTGTDSYSNYGYTF. The CDR3 DNA is TGCGCCAGCAGTAGAACCGGGACAGATTCATACTCTAACTATGGCTACACCTTC. The J gene is TRBJ1-2, the V gene TRBV4-3; TRBD1 matches at 7 bases. The germline V gene encodes CDR1 LGHNA and CDR2 YSLEER. V lost 6 bases and J lost 0; bases outside the gene matches: 16. The CDR3 runs to 18 residues.

The CDR3 loop reads CASSLDRAQPQHF. CDR3 nucleotide sequence: TGTGCCAGCAGCCTTGACAGGGCTCAGCCCCAGCATTTT. V is TRBV7-8 and J is TRBJ1-5, with 7 bases fitting TRBD1. After removal of 5 bases from V and 6 bases from J, the junction contained 4 bases not matched to a gene. Germline V gives CDR1 SGHVS, CDR2 FQNEAQ. This CDR3 has 13 residues.

CDR3 in DNA: TGTGCCAGCAGCTCCGGGACAGGGCCCCTCCACTTT. Its protein is CASSSGTGPLHF. This chain uses TRBV11-3 with TRBJ1-6, with 9 positions matching TRBD1. The length of the CDR3 is 12 residues. J gave up 13 bases and V 4 bases, and 2 bases lay outside the gene matches. In germline, CDR1 is SGHNT, CDR2 YENEEA.

The J gene is TRBJ2-5, the V gene TRBV11-3; the D gene is possibly TRBD1 (5 bases). The CDR3 length is 16 residues. The V gene lost 2 bases and the J gene lost 4 bases, with 17 bases spanning the gap. In germline, CDR1 is SGHNT, CDR2 YENEEA. The CDR3 coding sequence is TGTGCCAGCAGCTTAAGTGATCAGGCAGGGTCAGAGACCCAGTACTTC. Its protein is CASSLSDQAGSETQYF.

The genes are TRBV5-1 and TRBJ1-3; D is unresolved. V was trimmed by 1 base and J by 0 bases, leaving 11 bases between them. This CDR3 has 16 residues. CDR1 and CDR2 from the germline V gene are SGHRS and YFSETQ. CDR3 DNA: TGCGCCAGCAGCTTGTACGGCGTTTACTCTGGAAACACCATATATTTT. Its translation: CASSLYGVYSGNTIYF.

The V and J genes are TRBV4-1 and TRBJ1-5; D possibly corresponds to TRBD1 (5 bases). The CDR3 is 15 residues long. V was cut by 0 bases and J by 2 bases, with 8 bases left in between. CDR1 and CDR2 from the germline V gene are MGHRA and YSYEKL. The CDR3 DNA is TGCGCCAGCAGCCAAGAGGGGGGGGGCAATCAGCCCCAGCATTTT. This translates into CASSQEGGGNQPQHF.

The chain combines TRBV5-6 with TRBJ1-2; no clear D. Germline V lookup: CDR1 SGHDT, CDR2 YYEEEE. V gave up 0 bases and J gave up 2 bases, with 8 bases separating them. The CDR3 has 14 residues. The CDR3 loop reads CASSLGPSNYGYTF. Written as DNA, the CDR3 is TGTGCCAGCAGCTTGGGACCGTCGAACTATGGCTACACCTTC.

CDR3 nucleotides: TGCGCCAGCAGCTTGACTGGGGCTAGCGACTACGAGCAGTACTTC. This codes for CASSLTGASDYEQYF. V and J are TRBV5-1 and TRBJ2-7; D is possibly TRBD2 (6 bases). Trimming took 1 base from V and 3 from J, leaving 14 bases between them. Germline loops: CDR1 SGHRS, CDR2 YFSETQ. The CDR3 length is 15 residues.

The chain uses TRBV6-5 and TRBJ1-2; D not certain. V was pared by 0 bases and J by 8 bases, with 16 bases between. The CDR3 covers 15 residues. Looked up from germline, CDR1 is MNHEY and CDR2 is SVGAGI. The CDR3 nucleotides are TGTGCCAGCAGTTACTCGAGTGAGGGCGTTGAAGGCTACACCTTC. It is translated as CASSYSSEGVEGYTF.